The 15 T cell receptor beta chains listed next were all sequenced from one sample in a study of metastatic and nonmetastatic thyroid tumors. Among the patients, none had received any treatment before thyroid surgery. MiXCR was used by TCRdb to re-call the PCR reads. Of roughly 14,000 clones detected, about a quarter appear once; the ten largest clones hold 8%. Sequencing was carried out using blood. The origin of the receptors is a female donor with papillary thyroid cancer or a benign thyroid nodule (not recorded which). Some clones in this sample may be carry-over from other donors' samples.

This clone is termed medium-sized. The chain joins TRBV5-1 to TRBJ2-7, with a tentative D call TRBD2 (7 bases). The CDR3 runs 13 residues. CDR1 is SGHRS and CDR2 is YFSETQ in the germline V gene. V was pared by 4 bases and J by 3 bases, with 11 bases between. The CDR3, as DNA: TGCGCCAGCAGCGGGGGGGGCGTCTACGAGCAGTACTTC. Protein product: CASSGGGVYEQYF.

CDR3 protein: CSARDGREYYEQYF. The CDR3 DNA reads as TGCAGTGCTAGAGATGGGCGGGAGTACTACGAGCAGTACTTC. The rearrangement joins TRBV20-1 to TRBJ2-7; the match to TRBD2 covers 7 bases. The CDR3 spans 14 residues. CDR1 is DFQATT and CDR2 is SNEGSKA in the germline V gene (reference sequence). The V gene end was trimmed by 0 bases and the J gene end by 3 bases; junction bases not matched to a gene: 5.

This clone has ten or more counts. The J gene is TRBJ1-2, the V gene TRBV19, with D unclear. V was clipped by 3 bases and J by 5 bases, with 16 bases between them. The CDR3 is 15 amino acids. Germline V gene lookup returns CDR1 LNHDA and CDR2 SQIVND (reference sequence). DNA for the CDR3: TGTGCCAGTAGTATTGAGTACAGCCCGCGATATGGCTACACCTTC. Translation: CASSIEYSPRYGYTF.

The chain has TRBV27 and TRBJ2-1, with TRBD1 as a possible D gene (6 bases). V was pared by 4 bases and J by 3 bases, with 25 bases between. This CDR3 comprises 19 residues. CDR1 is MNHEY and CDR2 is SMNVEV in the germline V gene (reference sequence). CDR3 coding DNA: TGTGCCAGCAGTTCTGCCGGGACAAGGTGTGGGCGATACTACAATGAGCAGTTCTTC. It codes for CASSSAGTRCGRYYNEQFF.

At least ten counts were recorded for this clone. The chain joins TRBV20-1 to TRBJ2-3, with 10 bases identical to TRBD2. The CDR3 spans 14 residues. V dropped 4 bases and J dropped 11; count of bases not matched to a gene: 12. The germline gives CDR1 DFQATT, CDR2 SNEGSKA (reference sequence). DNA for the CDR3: TGCAGTGCTAAATGGGGTAGCGGGGGGTTTAAGCAGTATTTT. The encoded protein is CSAKWGSGGFKQYF.

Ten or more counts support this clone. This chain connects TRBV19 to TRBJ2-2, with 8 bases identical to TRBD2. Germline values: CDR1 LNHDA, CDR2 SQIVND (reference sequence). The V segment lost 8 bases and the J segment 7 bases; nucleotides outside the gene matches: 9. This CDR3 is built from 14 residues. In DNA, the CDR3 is TGTGCCAGTTACCAGCGGGAGCTTAGCGGGGAGCTGTTTTTT. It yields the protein CASYQRELSGELFF.

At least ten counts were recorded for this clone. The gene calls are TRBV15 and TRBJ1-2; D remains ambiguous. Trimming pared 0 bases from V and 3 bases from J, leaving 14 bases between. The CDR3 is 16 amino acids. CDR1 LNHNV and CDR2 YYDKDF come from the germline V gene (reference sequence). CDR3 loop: CATSRDVNPSDYGYTF. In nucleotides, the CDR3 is TGTGCCACCAGCAGAGATGTAAACCCAAGCGACTATGGCTACACCTTC.

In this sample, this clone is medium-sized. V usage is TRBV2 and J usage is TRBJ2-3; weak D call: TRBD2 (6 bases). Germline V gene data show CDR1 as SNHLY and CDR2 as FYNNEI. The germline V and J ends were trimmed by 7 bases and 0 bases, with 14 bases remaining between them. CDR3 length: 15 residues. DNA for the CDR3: TGTGCCAGCACCCTACTAAGCGGGAGCACAGATACGCAGTATTTT. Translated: CASTLLSGSTDTQYF.

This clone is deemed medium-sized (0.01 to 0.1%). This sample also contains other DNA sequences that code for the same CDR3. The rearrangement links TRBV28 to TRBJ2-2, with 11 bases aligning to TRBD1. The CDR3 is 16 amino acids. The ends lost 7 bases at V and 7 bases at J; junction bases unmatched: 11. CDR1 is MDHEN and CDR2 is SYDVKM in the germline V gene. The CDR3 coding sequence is TGTGCCAGCATTTCTCTGGGACAGGGGGTTAGCGGGGAGCTGTTTTTT. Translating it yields CASISLGQGVSGELFF. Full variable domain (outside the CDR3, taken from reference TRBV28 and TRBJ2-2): DVKVTQSSRYLVKRTGEKVFLECVQDMDHENMFWYRQDPGLGLRLIYFSYDVKMKEKGDIPEGYSVSREKKERFSLILESASTNQTSMYLCASISLGQGVSGELFFGEGSRLTVL.

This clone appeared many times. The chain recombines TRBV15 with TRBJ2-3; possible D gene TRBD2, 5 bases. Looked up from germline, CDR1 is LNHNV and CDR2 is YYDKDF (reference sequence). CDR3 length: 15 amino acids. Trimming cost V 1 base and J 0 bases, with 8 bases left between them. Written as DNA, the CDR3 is TGTGCCACCAGCAGAGTTTCGGGGAGCACAGATACGCAGTATTTT. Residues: CATSRVSGSTDTQYF.

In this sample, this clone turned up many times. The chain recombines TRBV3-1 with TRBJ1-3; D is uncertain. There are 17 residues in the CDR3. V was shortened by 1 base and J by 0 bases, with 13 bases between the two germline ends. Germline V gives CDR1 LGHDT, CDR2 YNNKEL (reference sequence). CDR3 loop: CASSQGGQFISGNTIYF. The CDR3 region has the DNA TGTGCCAGCAGCCAAGGAGGGCAGTTCATCTCTGGAAACACCATATATTTT. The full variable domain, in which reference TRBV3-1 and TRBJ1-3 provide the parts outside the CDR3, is DTAVSQTPKYLVTQMGNDKSIKCEQNLGHDTMYWYKQDSKKFLKIMFSYNNKELIINETVPNRFSPKSPDKAHLNLHINSLELGDSAVYFCASSQGGQFISGNTIYFGEGSWLTVV.

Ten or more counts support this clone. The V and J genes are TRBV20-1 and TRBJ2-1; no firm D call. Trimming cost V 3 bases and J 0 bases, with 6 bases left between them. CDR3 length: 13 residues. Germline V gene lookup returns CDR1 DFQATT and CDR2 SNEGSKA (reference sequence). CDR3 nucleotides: TGCAGTGCTAGTCCTTACTCCTACAATGAGCAGTTCTTC. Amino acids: CSASPYSYNEQFF.

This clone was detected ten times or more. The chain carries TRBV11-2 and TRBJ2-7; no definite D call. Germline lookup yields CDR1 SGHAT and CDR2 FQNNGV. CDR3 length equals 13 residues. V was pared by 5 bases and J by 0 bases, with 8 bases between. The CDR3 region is CASSHSGSYEQYF. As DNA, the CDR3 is TGTGCCAGCAGCCACAGTGGCTCCTACGAGCAGTACTTC.

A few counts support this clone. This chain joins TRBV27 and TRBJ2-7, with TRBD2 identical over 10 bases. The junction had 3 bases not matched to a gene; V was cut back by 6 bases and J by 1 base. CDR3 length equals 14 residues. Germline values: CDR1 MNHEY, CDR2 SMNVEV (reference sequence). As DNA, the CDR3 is TGTGCCAGCAGGAGACTAGCGGGTTCCTACGAGCAGTACTTC. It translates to CASRRLAGSYEQYF.

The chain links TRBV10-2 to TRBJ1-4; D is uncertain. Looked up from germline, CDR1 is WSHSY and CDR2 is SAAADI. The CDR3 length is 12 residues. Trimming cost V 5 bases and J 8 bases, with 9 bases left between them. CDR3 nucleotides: TGCGCCAGCAGTACCAGGCGCGAAAAACTGTTTTTT. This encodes CASSTRREKLFF.